At least ten counts were recorded for the clone carrying this T cell receptor (beta chain). This record belongs to a study of early T cells in non-severe SARS-CoV-2 infection. TCRdb reanalysed the 5' RACE reads using MiXCR and keeps one entry per CDR3 protein. Here the sample spans tens of thousands of distinct CDR3 sequences, about 9.1% being singletons. Source material: whole blood. The source is an adult who was a healthcare worker with PCR-confirmed SARS-CoV-2 infection or an uninfected control (not recorded which).

CDR3 protein: CSARGLAFAEQYF. For the CDR3, the DNA is TGCAGTGCTAGGGGACTAGCGTTTGCCGAGCAGTACTTC. The chain combines TRBV20-1 with TRBJ2-7; TRBD2 agrees at 10 bases. The CDR3 contains 13 residues. The germline V gene has CDR1 DFQATT and CDR2 SNEGSKA (reference sequence). V shed 3 bases, J shed 6 bases, and the junction held 5 bases outside the gene matches.